The T cell receptor (beta chain) under discussion was sequenced for a study of T cell responses to AZD1222 COVID-19 vaccine. Broader study findings: White British people made up most donors, females outnumbered males, and clonal diversity was possibly underestimated. Two AZD1222 administrations were followed by greater Spike-specific TCR breadth and depth.

The CDR3 loop spans 14 amino acids. Trimming took off 0 bases at V and 1 base at J, with 7 bases between the two ends. Germline CDR1 is SGDLS and CDR2 is YYNGEE. Sequencing was performed with immunoSEQ multiplex PCR; in TCRdb, only in-frame clones are kept and a portion is missing. The sample holds around 120,000 clones, 87% seen once. In its sample, this clone was seen a few times. Its antigen remains unidentified. The V call is TRBV9, the J call TRBJ1-1; no definite D call. This material consisted of peripheral blood, taken 28 days after the second AZD1222 dose. The clonotype comes from an adult who received the AZD1222 COVID-19 vaccine. The CDR3 protein is CASSVGGENTEAFF. Written as DNA, the CDR3 is TGTGCCAGCAGCGTAGGCGGGGAGAACACTGAAGCTTTCTTT.